This passage covers 32 T cell receptor beta chains from one sample sequenced in a study of technical replicates of blood from a few donors. Assay used: immunoSEQ multiplex PCR; TCRdb lists only in-frame clones, some missing. The sample contains approximately 73,000 clones, roughly 94% of which appear only once. The sample consisted of T cells isolated from PBMCs. These receptors were taken from a human donor in good health.

The V gene is TRBV6-5, the J gene TRBJ2-2, with no clear D. The CDR3 contains 15 residues. The V end was cut by 6 bases, the J end by 0 bases, with 11 bases between. Germline lookup yields CDR1 MNHEY and CDR2 SVGAGI. The DNA for the CDR3 is TGTGCCAGCAGCCCCGGAGTGGCGAACACCGGGGAGCTGTTTTTT. Residues: CASSPGVANTGELFF.

The CDR3 bases are TGTGCCAGCAGCTTACAGGTTAACTATGGCTACACCTTC. As protein: CASSLQVNYGYTF. V is TRBV7-9 and J is TRBJ1-2; no reliable D call. CDR1 and CDR2 (germline): SEHNR, FQNEAQ (reference sequence). V lost 2 bases and J lost 1, with 5 bases in between. This CDR3 has 13 residues.

The count of this clone is one. The genes are TRBV28 and TRBJ2-7; a possible D gene is TRBD2 (6 bases). Trimming took off 3 bases at V and 0 bases at J, with 30 bases between the two ends. Germline CDR1 MDHEN, CDR2 SYDVKM. The CDR3 loop spans 21 amino acids. CDR3 in DNA: TGTGCCAGCAGTTTTCGTTTACTGGGTGGAGGGATAAGGCCCCTCTCCTACGAGCAGTACTTC. Residues: CASSFRLLGGGIRPLSYEQYF. Looking up the rest from reference TRBV28 and TRBJ2-7 gives the full variable domain: DVKVTQSSRYLVKRTGEKVFLECVQDMDHENMFWYRQDPGLGLRLIYFSYDVKMKEKGDIPEGYSVSREKKERFSLILESASTNQTSMYLCASSFRLLGGGIRPLSYEQYFGPGTRLTVT.

The rearrangement uses TRBV5-1 and TRBJ1-5; 8 nucleotides agree with TRBD1. There are 17 residues in the CDR3. V was clipped by 0 bases and J by 6 bases; unmatched bases: 11. Germline CDR1 is SGHRS and CDR2 is YFSETQ. Here the CDR3 DNA reads TGCGCCAGCAGCTTGGATAGGCCAGGGGGCGAGGGTCAGCCCCAGCATTTT. Encoded protein: CASSLDRPGGEGQPQHF.

The chain couples TRBV19 to TRBJ2-7; no firm D call. The CDR3 is 14 amino acids. The V and J ends lost 5 bases and 3 bases respectively, with 14 bases between them. Germline V CDR1 and CDR2: LNHDA, SQIVND (reference sequence). In nucleotides, the CDR3 is TGTGCCAGTAGTCCAAACGCCCTAAACTACGAGCAGTACTTC. Translated, it gives CASSPNALNYEQYF.

This clone has a handful of counts. The genes are TRBV4-1 and TRBJ1-1, with D unclear. V lost 6 bases and J 1 base, leaving 3 bases between the germline ends. The CDR3 has 11 residues. The germline V gene has CDR1 MGHRA and CDR2 YSYEKL. CDR3 region: CASRRNTEAFF. CDR3 DNA sequence: TGCGCCAGCAGGCGGAACACTGAAGCTTTCTTT.

The chain carries TRBV29-1 and TRBJ1-5, with 8 bases that match TRBD1. The V segment lost 4 bases and the J segment 0 bases; nucleotides outside the gene matches: 2. Germline-derived CDR1 and CDR2 are SQVTM and ANQGSEA. This CDR3 has 14 amino acids. This CDR3 is CSVVDRGSNQPQHF. CDR3 sequence (DNA): TGCAGCGTTGTAGACAGGGGTAGCAATCAGCCCCAGCATTTT.

V gene TRBV10-2 combines with J gene TRBJ1-2; TRBD1 is a possible D gene (6 bases). Germline CDR1 reads WSHSY; CDR2 reads SAAADI. The CDR3 has 13 amino acids. Between the trimmed V and J ends, which lost 2 bases and 6 bases, there was a span of 10 bases. CDR3: CASSEAYRDGYTF. The CDR3 DNA sequence: TGCGCCAGCAGTGAGGCATACAGGGATGGCTACACCTTC.

Here the CDR3 reads CASSSLSEGPDTQYF. CDR3 sequence (DNA): TGTGCCAGCAGTTCCCTGTCGGAGGGACCAGATACGCAGTATTTT. The chain has TRBV27 and TRBJ2-3, with D possibly matching TRBD2 (6 bases). CDR1 is MNHEY, CDR2 SMNVEV, per germline (reference sequence). CDR3 length: 15 amino acids. V lost 4 bases to trimming and J lost 4 bases, with 15 bases between them.

The V and J genes are TRBV18 and TRBJ1-4; a possible D gene is TRBD1 (5 bases). Trimming took off 4 bases at V and 7 bases at J, with 19 bases between the two ends. Germline assignment: CDR1 KGHSH and CDR2 LQKENI. This CDR3 spans 16 amino acids. The CDR3 DNA follows: TGTGCCAGCTCACTACGGGGGTCACAGACATTTGAAAAACTGTTTTTT. This translates into CASSLRGSQTFEKLFF. The full variable domain, rest sourced from reference TRBV18 and TRBJ1-4, is NAGVMQNPRHLVRRRGQEARLRCSPMKGHSHVYWYRQLPEEGLKFMVYLQKENIIDESGMPKERFSAEFPKEGPSILRIQQVVRGDSAAYFCASSLRGSQTFEKLFFGSGTQLSVL.

The genes are TRBV10-3 and TRBJ1-5; D perhaps matches TRBD1 (5 bases). Per germline, CDR1 ENHRY and CDR2 SYGVKD. The CDR3 runs to 15 residues. The germline V and J ends were trimmed by 2 bases and 2 bases, with 10 bases remaining between them. CDR3 loop: CAISEGRGGNQPQHF. In DNA, the CDR3 is TGTGCCATCAGTGAGGGGAGGGGTGGCAATCAGCCCCAGCATTTT.

This clone was found once. This sequence joins TRBV5-1 and TRBJ2-7; TRBD2 matches at 7 bases. The J segment lost 3 bases and the V segment lost 4 bases, leaving 4 bases of the junction unmatched. The CDR3 runs 13 residues. The V gene's germline CDR1 is SGHRS and CDR2 YFSETQ. The CDR3 coding sequence is TGCGCCAGCAGCCCTAGCGGCAACTACGAGCAGTACTTC. Its translation is CASSPSGNYEQYF.

The chain carries TRBV6-5 and TRBJ2-5, with 8 bases lining up with TRBD1. CDR1 and CDR2 (germline): MNHEY, SVGAGI. Losses at the gene ends were 0 bases for V and 5 bases for J; bases not matched to a gene: 8. The CDR3 is made up of 16 amino acids. DNA for the CDR3: TGTGCCAGCAGTTACTCAACCAGGGGGCGCTGGGAGACCCAGTACTTC. It yields the protein CASSYSTRGRWETQYF.

This sequence joins TRBV9 and TRBJ1-6; 9 nucleotides agree with TRBD1. From germline, CDR1 is SGDLS and CDR2 YYNGEE. This CDR3 is 16 amino acids long. V trimming: 4 bases; J trimming: 0 bases; junction bases outside the gene matches: 2. The CDR3 region is CASSPQGASYNSPLHF. The CDR3 DNA reads as TGTGCCAGCAGCCCACAGGGGGCCTCCTATAATTCACCCCTCCACTTT.

The V gene is TRBV6-5, the J gene TRBJ2-5, with D perhaps matching TRBD1 (5 bases). The CDR3 is 14 residues long. Trimming shortened V by 2 bases and J by 7 bases, and 14 bases separated the two germline ends. Germline V gives CDR1 MNHEY, CDR2 SVGAGI. CDR3 loop: CASSYPQGFGTQYF. The CDR3 DNA follows: TGTGCCAGCAGTTACCCGCAGGGTTTCGGGACCCAGTACTTC.

V usage is TRBV11-2 and J usage is TRBJ1-2; D remains unclear. Between the trimmed V and J ends, which lost 7 bases and 7 bases, there was a span of 13 bases. CDR1 is SGHAT and CDR2 is FQNNGV in the germline V gene. The CDR3 has 12 amino acids. The CDR3 loop is CASTRVSLGYTF. The CDR3 DNA sequence: TGTGCCAGCACGAGGGTATCTCTTGGCTACACCTTC. Together with reference TRBV11-2 and TRBJ1-2, the CDR3 gives the full variable domain: EAGVAQSPRYKIIEKRQSVAFWCNPISGHATLYWYQQILGQGPKLLIQFQNNGVVDDSQLPKDRFSAERLKGVDSTLKIQPAKLEDSAVYLCASTRVSLGYTFGSGTRLTVV.

The chain links TRBV21-1 to TRBJ2-2; the table's D call, TRBD1, was not checked against the DNA. TRBV21-1 is deemed a pseudogene. This CDR3 region has 17 residues. DNA of the CDR3: TGTGCCAGCAGCAAAGCGCGTCTGGTGGGGCCCACCGGGGAGCTGTTTTTT. As protein: CASSKARLVGPTGELFF.

This clone was detected once. The rearrangement links TRBV27 to TRBJ1-1, with 7 bases lining up with TRBD1. The ends lost 3 bases at V and 0 bases at J; junction bases unmatched: 1. CDR1 MNHEY and CDR2 SMNVEV come from the germline V gene (reference sequence). The CDR3 covers 14 residues. The CDR3 nucleotides read TGTGCCAGCAGTTTGGACAGGATGAACACTGAAGCTTTCTTT. Protein: CASSLDRMNTEAFF.

The genes are TRBV4-1 and TRBJ2-1; 10 positions agree with TRBD2. The germline V gene encodes CDR1 MGHRA and CDR2 YSYEKL. V gave up 3 bases and J gave up 6 bases; unmatched junction bases: 8. The CDR3 is 16 residues long. The CDR3: CASSHRLAGEFNEQFF. The CDR3 DNA reads as TGCGCCAGCAGCCACCGTCTAGCGGGAGAGTTCAATGAGCAGTTCTTC.

The rearrangement links TRBV7-2 to TRBJ2-5, with 8 bases identical to TRBD2. With 3 bases clipped from V and 5 bases from J, the junction kept 5 bases outside the gene matches. Germline V gene data show CDR1 as SGHTA and CDR2 as FQGNSA. The CDR3 totals 14 residues. The CDR3 loop is CASSFRGGRETQYF. As DNA, the CDR3 is TGTGCCAGCAGCTTTCGGGGGGGCCGGGAGACCCAGTACTTC.

This chain uses TRBV6-5 with TRBJ2-7, with 9 bases that match TRBD1. The germline gives CDR1 MNHEY, CDR2 SVGAGI. Trimming took 6 bases from V and 4 from J; bases not matched to a gene: 13. The CDR3 runs to 16 residues. The CDR3: CASSYGMGTGTYEQYF. The CDR3, as DNA: TGTGCCAGCAGCTACGGGATGGGGACAGGGACATACGAGCAGTACTTC.

V and J are TRBV29-1 and TRBJ2-7; possibly TRBD2 for D (6 bases). The ends were cut back, 2 bases at V and 5 bases at J, with 19 bases in the middle. This CDR3 has 15 residues. Looked up from germline, CDR1 is SQVTM and CDR2 is ANQGSEA. The CDR3 nucleotides are TGCAGCGTTGAAAAAGGGGACTCAGGACTCGACGAGCAGTACTTC. Translated: CSVEKGDSGLDEQYF.

The chain couples TRBV2 to TRBJ2-5; 8 positions match TRBD1. The trim removed 6 bases at V and 7 bases at J, leaving 10 bases unmatched. In germline, CDR1 is SNHLY, CDR2 FYNNEI. The CDR3 is made up of 14 amino acids. The DNA for the CDR3 is TGTGCCAGCAGGGGACAGGTCGAAGCGTCGACCCAGTACTTC. This gives the protein CASRGQVEASTQYF.

V usage is TRBV5-1 and J usage is TRBJ1-1; 7 bases are a match to TRBD1. This CDR3 is built from 15 residues. CDR1 is SGHRS and CDR2 is YFSETQ in the germline V gene. The trim removed 0 bases at V and 2 bases at J, leaving 4 bases unmatched. The CDR3 DNA sequence: TGCGCCAGCAGCTTGGGGGGACAGACTAACACTGAAGCTTTCTTT. Translating gives CASSLGGQTNTEAFF. The complete variable domain, with remaining parts taken from reference TRBV5-1 and TRBJ1-1, reads KAGVTQTPRYLIKTRGQQVTLSCSPISGHRSVSWYQQTPGQGLQFLFEYFSETQRNKGNFPGRFSGRQFSNSRSEMNVSTLELGDSALYLCASSLGGQTNTEAFFGQGTRLTVV.

The chain joins TRBV5-1 to TRBJ2-7, with TRBD2 identical over 8 bases. The ends lost 4 bases at V and 3 bases at J; junction bases unmatched: 9. Per germline, CDR1 SGHRS and CDR2 YFSETQ. The CDR3 is 15 residues long. This chain's CDR3 is CASSRTELADYEQYF. The CDR3 DNA sequence: TGCGCCAGCAGCCGAACGGAACTAGCGGACTACGAGCAGTACTTC.

This chain connects TRBV13 to TRBJ1-2; D not resolved. Germline V gene data show CDR1 as PRHDT and CDR2 as FYEKMQ (reference sequence). The germline V and J ends were trimmed by 5 bases and 5 bases, with 9 bases remaining between them. CDR3 size: 12 residues. The CDR3: CASSGGLYGYTF. For the CDR3, the DNA is TGTGCCAGCAGCGGTGGACTTTATGGCTACACCTTC.

The rearrangement uses TRBV27 and TRBJ2-1, with 11 positions matching TRBD2. This CDR3 is 16 amino acids long. Germline V lookup: CDR1 MNHEY, CDR2 SMNVEV (reference sequence). Trimming took 6 bases from V and 3 from J; bases not matched to a gene: 7. CDR3 DNA: TGTGCCAGCAGATCTTGGACTAGCGGGCTCTACAATGAGCAGTTCTTC. Translated: CASRSWTSGLYNEQFF.

The chain employs TRBV4-1 and TRBJ2-3, with unresolved D. The V and J ends lost 1 base and 1 base respectively, with 6 bases between them. The CDR3 is 14 residues long. The germline V gene has CDR1 MGHRA and CDR2 YSYEKL. The chain's CDR3 is CASSQGSGTDTQYF. The CDR3 DNA sequence: TGCGCCAGCAGCCAAGGGTCGGGCACAGATACGCAGTATTTT.

V is TRBV5-1 and J is TRBJ1-4, with 10 bases identical to TRBD1. The CDR3 is made up of 15 amino acids. V lost 4 bases to trimming and J lost 11 bases; unmatched junction nucleotides: 11. Germline values: CDR1 SGHRS, CDR2 YFSETQ. CDR3 region: CASSPATGTGVKLFF. The CDR3 DNA reads TGCGCCAGCAGCCCAGCAACCGGGACAGGGGTGAAACTGTTTTTT.

V is TRBV4-1 and J is TRBJ1-2; TRBD1 aligns across 9 bases. With 4 bases clipped from V and 8 bases from J, the junction kept 14 bases outside the gene matches. The germline V gene has CDR1 MGHRA and CDR2 YSYEKL. This CDR3 contains 16 residues. The DNA of the CDR3 is TGCGCCAGCAGCCCCCGCGGGGCCGGACAGGGGTTGGGCTACACCTTC. Its protein product is CASSPRGAGQGLGYTF.

V is TRBV30 and J is TRBJ1-5; D gene uncertain. The CDR3 extends over 14 amino acids. Germline CDR1 and CDR2: GTSNPN and SVGIG (reference sequence). Trimming cost V 5 bases and J 3 bases, with 14 bases left between them. Here the CDR3 reads CAWDPGGNNQPQHF. CDR3 nucleotide sequence: TGTGCCTGGGACCCTGGAGGGAACAATCAGCCCCAGCATTTT. The full variable domain, its missing parts supplied by reference TRBV30 and TRBJ1-5, is SQTIHQWPATLVQPVGSPLSLECTVEGTSNPNLYWYRQAAGRGLQLLFYSVGIGQISSEVPQNLSASRPQDRQFILSSKKLLLSDSGFYLCAWDPGGNNQPQHFGDGTRLSIL.

The V and J genes are TRBV19 and TRBJ2-7, with D possibly being TRBD1 (5 bases). This CDR3 contains 14 residues. Germline CDR1 is LNHDA and CDR2 is SQIVND (reference sequence). V lost 6 bases to trimming and J lost 0 bases, with 12 bases between them. The CDR3 DNA reads as TGTGCCAGTAGGGAGCAGGGAAGCTCCTACGAGCAGTACTTC. Its protein product is CASREQGSSYEQYF. Using reference TRBV19 and TRBJ2-7 for the parts outside the CDR3, the full variable domain is DGGITQSPKYLFRKEGQNVTLSCEQNLNHDAMYWYRQDPGQGLRLIYYSQIVNDFQKGDIAEGYSVSREKKESFPLTVTSAQKNPTAFYLCASREQGSSYEQYFGPGTRLTVT.